The subject of this entry is one T cell receptor beta chain. These data belong to a study of blood T cell repertoires in COVID-19. The study drew participants aged 18 to 89 years from under 30 US areas. In Cohort 3, a recovered donor had either two negative PCRs, clearance, or symptom resolution. Profiled with immunoSEQ multiplex PCR; TCRdb holds only in-frame clones, not every one. This repertoire shows some 400,000 clones, 80% to 90% found once; its top ten account for about 1.1%. Germline assignment: CDR1 SGHKS and CDR2 YYEKEE (reference sequence). This CDR3 is built from 15 residues. Trimming removed 0 bases from V and 7 bases from J, with 11 bases in between.

The TCR comes from a man aged 25 to 40 who had recovered from COVID-19. The specimen sequenced was PBMCs or T cells enriched from blood (not recorded which). V usage is TRBV5-5 and J usage is TRBJ1-6, with D unclear. CDR3 in DNA: TGTGCCAGCAGCTTGGGTTACCCGGGAAATTCACCCCTCCACTTT. Encoded protein: CASSLGYPGNSPLHF. The full variable domain, rest sourced from reference TRBV5-5 and TRBJ1-6, is DAGVTQSPTHLIKTRGQQVTLRCSPISGHKSVSWYQQVLGQGPQFIFQYYEKEERGRGNFPDRFSARQFPNYSSELNVNALLLGDSALYLCASSLGYPGNSPLHFGNGTRLTVT.